This paragraph covers one T cell receptor (beta chain) sequence. This clonotype occurred a few times. Its antigen target is currently unknown. Base qualities are not provided; no much larger clone lies one nucleotide away. Library method: PCR. The sample was run on an Illumina HiSeq 2500. To normalize quantification of the TCRbeta repertoire, the TCR libraries were built with molecular barcoding that relied on unique molecular identifiers. TCRdb reprocessing: public reads trimmed at Q25 with fastp, clones called with MiXCR, in-frame beta chains kept. Each CDR3 protein appears once, grouped with its most common genes and DNA. The sample table holds about 610,000 distinct CDR3 sequences, of which under 12% were seen once. The top ten clonotypes cover about 4% of the sample. The entry originates in a study of T-cell reconstitution after alpha-beta-depleted transplantation in children (TCRdb year 2016). For context, the study as a whole: Using TCR repertoire profiling, the study quantitatively followed how T-cell immune reconstitution unfolded in children after TCRalphabeta/CD19-depleted allogeneic hematopoietic cell transplantation.

This receptor was identified in a human donor who donated a stem cell graft to a child with acute myeloid leukemia. The specimen comprised PBMCs from the stem cell graft donor, sampled from the stem cell graft.

The DNA sequence reads TGTGCCAGCAGCTTACGGGTCAGGGTAACAGATACGCAGTATTTT. Its translation reads: CASSLRVRVTDTQYF. Recombination joined TRBV7-9 with TRBJ2-3; D gene: possibly TRBD1, on 5 matching bases. Trimming costs V 2 bases and J 3 bases, and their ends lie 12 bases apart. Spanning cysteine to phenylalanine, the CDR3 consists of 15 amino acids. Just CDR3 DNA is preserved here, 45 bases in frame from base 1. Looking up the germline V gene (reference sequence) yields CDR1 SEHNR and CDR2 FQNEAQ.